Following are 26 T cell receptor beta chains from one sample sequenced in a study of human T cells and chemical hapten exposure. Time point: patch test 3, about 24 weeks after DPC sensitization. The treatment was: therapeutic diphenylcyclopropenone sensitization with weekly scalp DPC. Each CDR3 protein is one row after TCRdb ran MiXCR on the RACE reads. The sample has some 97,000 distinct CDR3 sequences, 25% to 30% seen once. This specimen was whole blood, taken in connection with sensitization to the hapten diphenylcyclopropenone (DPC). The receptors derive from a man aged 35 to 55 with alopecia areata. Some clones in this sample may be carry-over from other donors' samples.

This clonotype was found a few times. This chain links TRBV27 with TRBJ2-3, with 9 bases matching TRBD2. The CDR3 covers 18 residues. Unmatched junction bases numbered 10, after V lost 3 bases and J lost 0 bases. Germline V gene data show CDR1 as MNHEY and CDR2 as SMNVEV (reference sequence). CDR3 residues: CASSFFGASGISTDTQYF. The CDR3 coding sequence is TGTGCCAGCAGTTTTTTCGGGGCTAGCGGGATTAGCACAGATACGCAGTATTTT.

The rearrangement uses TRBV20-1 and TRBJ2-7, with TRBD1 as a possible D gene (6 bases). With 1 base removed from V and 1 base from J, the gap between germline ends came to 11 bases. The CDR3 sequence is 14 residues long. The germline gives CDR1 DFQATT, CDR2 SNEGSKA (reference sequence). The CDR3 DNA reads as TGCAGTGCTAGAGGACAGGAGTATTCCTACGAGCAGTACTTC. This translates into CSARGQEYSYEQYF.

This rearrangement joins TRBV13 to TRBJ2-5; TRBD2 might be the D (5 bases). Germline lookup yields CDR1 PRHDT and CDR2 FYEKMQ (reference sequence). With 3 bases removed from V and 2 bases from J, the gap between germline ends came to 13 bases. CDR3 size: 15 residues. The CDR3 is CASSFGGRGQETQYF. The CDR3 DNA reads TGTGCCAGCAGCTTTGGTGGGAGAGGTCAAGAGACCCAGTACTTC.

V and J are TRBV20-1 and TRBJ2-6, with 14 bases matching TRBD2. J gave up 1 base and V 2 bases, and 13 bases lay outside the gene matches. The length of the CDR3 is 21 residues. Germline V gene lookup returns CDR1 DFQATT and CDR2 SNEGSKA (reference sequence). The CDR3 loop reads CSARLQEGTSGSWSGANVLTF. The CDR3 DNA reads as TGCAGTGCTAGACTTCAGGAGGGGACTAGCGGGAGTTGGTCTGGGGCCAACGTCCTGACTTTC.

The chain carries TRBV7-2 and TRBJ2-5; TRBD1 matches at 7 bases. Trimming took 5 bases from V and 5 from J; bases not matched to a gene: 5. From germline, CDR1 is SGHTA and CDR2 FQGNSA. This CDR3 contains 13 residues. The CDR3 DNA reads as TGTGCCAGCAGCAGAGACAGGGCGGAGACCCAGTACTTC. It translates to CASSRDRAETQYF. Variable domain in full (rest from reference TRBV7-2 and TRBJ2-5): GAGVSQSPSNKVTEKGKDVELRCDPISGHTALYWYRQSLGQGLEFLIYFQGNSAPDKSGLPSDRFSAERTGGSVSTLTIQRTQQEDSAVYLCASSRDRAETQYFGPGTRLLVL.

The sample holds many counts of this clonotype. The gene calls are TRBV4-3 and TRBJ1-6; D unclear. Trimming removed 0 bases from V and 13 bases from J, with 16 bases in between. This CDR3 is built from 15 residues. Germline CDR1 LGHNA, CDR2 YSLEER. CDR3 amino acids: CASSQDLQAGRPLHF. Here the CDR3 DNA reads TGCGCCAGCAGCCAAGATTTGCAGGCCGGGAGGCCCCTCCACTTT.

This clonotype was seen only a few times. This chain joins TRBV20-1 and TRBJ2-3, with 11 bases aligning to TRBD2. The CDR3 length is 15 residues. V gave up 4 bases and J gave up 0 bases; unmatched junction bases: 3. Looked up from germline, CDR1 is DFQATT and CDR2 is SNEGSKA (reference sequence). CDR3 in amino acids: CSATGLAASTDTQYF. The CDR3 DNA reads TGCAGTGCTACGGGACTAGCGGCTAGCACAGATACGCAGTATTTT.

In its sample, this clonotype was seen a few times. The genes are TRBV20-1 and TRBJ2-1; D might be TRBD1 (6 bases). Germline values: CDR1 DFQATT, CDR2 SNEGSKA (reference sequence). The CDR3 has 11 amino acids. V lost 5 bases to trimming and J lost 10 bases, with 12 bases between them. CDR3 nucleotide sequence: TGCAGTGCTGCAGGGGTACAGGAGCAGTTCTTC. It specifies CSAAGVQEQFF.

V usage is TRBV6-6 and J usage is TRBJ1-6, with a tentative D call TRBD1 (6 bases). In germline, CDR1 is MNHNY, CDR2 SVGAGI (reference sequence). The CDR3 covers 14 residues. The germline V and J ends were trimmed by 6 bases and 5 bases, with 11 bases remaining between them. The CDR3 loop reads CASSQDRDNSPLHF. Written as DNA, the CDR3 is TGTGCCAGCAGCCAGGACAGAGATAATTCACCCCTCCACTTT.

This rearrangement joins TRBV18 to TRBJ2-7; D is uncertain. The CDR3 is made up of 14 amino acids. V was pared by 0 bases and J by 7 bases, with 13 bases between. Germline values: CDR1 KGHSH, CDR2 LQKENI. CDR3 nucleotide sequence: TGTGCCAGCTCACCACCGACTGCAATCTGGGAGCAGTACTTC. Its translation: CASSPPTAIWEQYF. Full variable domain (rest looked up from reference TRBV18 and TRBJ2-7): NAGVMQNPRHLVRRRGQEARLRCSPMKGHSHVYWYRQLPEEGLKFMVYLQKENIIDESGMPKERFSAEFPKEGPSILRIQQVVRGDSAAYFCASSPPTAIWEQYFGPGTRLTVT.

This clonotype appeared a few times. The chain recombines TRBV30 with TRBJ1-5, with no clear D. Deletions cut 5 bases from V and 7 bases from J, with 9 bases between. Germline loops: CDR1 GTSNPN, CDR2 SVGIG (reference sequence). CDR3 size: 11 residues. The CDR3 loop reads CAWGSGQPQHF. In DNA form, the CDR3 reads TGTGCCTGGGGCTCTGGGCAGCCCCAGCATTTT.

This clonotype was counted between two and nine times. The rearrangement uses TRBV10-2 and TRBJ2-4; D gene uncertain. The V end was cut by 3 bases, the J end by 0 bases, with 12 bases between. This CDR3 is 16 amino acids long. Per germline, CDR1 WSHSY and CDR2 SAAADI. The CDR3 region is CASSDPISLAKNIQYF. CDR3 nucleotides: TGCGCCAGCAGTGACCCGATAAGTTTAGCCAAAAACATTCAGTACTTC.

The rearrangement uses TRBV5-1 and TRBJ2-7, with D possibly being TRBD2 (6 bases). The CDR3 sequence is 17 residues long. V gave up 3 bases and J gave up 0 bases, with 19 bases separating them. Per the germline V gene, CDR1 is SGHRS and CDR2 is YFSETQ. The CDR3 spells CASSSLGAGLNSYEQYF. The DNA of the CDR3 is TGCGCCAGCAGCTCTTTGGGCGCGGGGCTAAACTCCTACGAGCAGTACTTC.

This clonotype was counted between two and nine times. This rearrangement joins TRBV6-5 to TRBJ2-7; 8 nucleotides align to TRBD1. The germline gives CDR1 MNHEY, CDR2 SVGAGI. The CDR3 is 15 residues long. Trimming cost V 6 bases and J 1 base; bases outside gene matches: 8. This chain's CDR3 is CASRSPGGKSYEQYF. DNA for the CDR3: TGTGCCAGCAGGTCTCCAGGGGGCAAGTCCTACGAGCAGTACTTC.

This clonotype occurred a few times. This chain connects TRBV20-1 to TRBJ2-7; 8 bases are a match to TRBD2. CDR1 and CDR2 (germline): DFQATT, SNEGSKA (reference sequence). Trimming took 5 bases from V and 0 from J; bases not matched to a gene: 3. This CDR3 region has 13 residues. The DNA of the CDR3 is TGCAGTGCTCCTAGCGGGCACTCCTACGAGCAGTACTTC. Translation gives CSAPSGHSYEQYF.

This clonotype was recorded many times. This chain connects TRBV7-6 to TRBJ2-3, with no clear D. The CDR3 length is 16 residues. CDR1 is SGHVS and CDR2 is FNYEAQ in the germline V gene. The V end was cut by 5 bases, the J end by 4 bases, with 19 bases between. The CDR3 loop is CASSTPRGVAPDTQYF. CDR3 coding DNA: TGTGCCAGCAGCACCCCCCGCGGAGTGGCCCCAGATACGCAGTATTTT.

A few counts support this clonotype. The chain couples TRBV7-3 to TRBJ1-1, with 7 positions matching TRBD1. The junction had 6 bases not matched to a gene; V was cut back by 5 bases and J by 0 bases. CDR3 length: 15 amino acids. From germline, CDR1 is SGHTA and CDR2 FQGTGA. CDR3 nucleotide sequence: TGTGCCAGCAGCGCGGCAGGGGGGATGAACACTGAAGCTTTCTTT. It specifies CASSAAGGMNTEAFF.

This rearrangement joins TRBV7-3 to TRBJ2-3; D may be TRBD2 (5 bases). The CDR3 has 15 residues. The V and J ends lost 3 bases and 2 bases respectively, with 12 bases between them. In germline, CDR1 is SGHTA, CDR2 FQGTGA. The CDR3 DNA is TGTGCCAGCAGCTTCGAGGGTCAGGACACAGATACGCAGTATTTT. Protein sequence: CASSFEGQDTDTQYF.

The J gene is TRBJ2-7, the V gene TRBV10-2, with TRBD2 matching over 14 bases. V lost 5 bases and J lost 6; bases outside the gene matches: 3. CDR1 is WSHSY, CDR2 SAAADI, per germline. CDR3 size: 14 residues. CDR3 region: CASSPTSGGGEQYF. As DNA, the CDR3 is TGCGCCAGCAGTCCGACTAGCGGGGGGGGCGAGCAGTACTTC.

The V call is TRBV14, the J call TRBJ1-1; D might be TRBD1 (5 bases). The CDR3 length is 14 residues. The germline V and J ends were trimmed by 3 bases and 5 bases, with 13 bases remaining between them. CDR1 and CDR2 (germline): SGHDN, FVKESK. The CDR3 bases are TGTGCCAGCAGCCAGGGGGGGTTTCGGACTGAAGCTTTCTTT. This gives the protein CASSQGGFRTEAFF.

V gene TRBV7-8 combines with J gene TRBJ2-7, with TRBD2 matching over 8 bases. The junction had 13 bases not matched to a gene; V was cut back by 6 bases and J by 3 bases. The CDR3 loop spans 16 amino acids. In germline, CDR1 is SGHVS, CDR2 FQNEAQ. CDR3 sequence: CASSDWSGSPDYEQYF. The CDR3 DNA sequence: TGTGCCAGCAGTGATTGGAGCGGGAGTCCCGACTACGAGCAGTACTTC.

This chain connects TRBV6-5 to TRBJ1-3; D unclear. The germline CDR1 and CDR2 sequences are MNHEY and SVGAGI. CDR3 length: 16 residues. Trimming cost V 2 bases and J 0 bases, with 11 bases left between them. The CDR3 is CASSYGDTYSGNTIYF. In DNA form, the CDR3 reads TGTGCCAGCAGTTACGGGGATACTTACTCTGGAAACACCATATATTTT.

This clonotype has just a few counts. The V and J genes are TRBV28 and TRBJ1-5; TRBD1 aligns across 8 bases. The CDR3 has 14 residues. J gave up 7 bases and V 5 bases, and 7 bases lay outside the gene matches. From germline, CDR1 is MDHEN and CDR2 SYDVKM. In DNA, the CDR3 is TGTGCCAGCAGTCTACGACAGGGGAACCAGCCCCAGCATTTT. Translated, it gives CASSLRQGNQPQHF.

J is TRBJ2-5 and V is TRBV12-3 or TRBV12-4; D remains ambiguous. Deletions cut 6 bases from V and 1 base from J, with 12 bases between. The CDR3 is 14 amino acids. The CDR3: CASSFAVTQETQYF. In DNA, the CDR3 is TGTGCCAGCAGCTTTGCCGTCACCCAAGAGACCCAGTACTTC.

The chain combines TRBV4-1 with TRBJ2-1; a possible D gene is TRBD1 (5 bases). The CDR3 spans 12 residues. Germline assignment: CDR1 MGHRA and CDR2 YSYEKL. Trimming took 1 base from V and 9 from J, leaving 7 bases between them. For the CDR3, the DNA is TGCGCCAGCAGCCAAGTAAGGGGTGAGCAGTTCTTC. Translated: CASSQVRGEQFF.

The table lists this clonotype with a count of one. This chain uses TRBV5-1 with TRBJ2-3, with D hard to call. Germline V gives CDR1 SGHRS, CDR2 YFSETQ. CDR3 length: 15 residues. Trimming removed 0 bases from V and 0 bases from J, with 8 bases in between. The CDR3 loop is CASSLEGYSTDTQYF. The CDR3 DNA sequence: TGCGCCAGCAGCTTGGAGGGTTACAGCACAGATACGCAGTATTTT.